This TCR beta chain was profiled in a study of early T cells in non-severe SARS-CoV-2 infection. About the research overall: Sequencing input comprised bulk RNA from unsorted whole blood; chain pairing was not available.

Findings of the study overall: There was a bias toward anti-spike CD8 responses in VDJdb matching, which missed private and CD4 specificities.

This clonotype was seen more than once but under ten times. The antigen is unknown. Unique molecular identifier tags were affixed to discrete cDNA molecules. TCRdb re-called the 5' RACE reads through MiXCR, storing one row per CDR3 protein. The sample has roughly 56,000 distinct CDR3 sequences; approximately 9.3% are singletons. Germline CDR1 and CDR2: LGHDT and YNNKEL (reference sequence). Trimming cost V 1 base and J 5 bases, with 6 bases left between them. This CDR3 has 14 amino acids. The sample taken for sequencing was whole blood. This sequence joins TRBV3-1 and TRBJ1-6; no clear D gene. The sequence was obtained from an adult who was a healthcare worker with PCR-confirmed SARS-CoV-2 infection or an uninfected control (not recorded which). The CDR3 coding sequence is TGTGCCAGCAGCCAAGTCGGAAATAATTCACCCCTCCACTTT. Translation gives CASSQVGNNSPLHF.